Detailed here is one T cell receptor (beta chain). Its matching antigen is unknown. The source of the sample is a study of glioma-infiltrating T cells after dendritic cell vaccination. At the level of the study: Treatment, given 2003 to 2012, was autologous tumor lysate-pulsed dendritic cell vaccination.

Repertoires were generated with immunoSEQ multiplex PCR, while TCRdb's copy carries only in-frame clones and drops some. The data contain about 67,000 clones, under 90% of them singletons. All glioblastoma patients lacked an isocitrate dehydrogenase mutation. Blood PBMC samples: pre-vaccination, two weeks post third vaccination, and at tumor progression. The germline V gene encodes CDR1 SGHVS and CDR2 FQNEAQ. V dropped 3 bases and J dropped 6; count of bases not matched to a gene: 2. The CDR3 extends over 15 amino acids. Findings and limits, study-wide: Patients with more pretreatment TILs had longer time to progression and survival.

The sequence derives from a human donor with glioblastoma. The sequences come from blood, collected before dendritic cell vaccination. This chain connects TRBV7-8 to TRBJ2-1; 13 nucleotides line up with TRBD2. The CDR3 DNA sequence: TGTGCCAGCAGCTTCCGGACTAGCGGGGGCAATGAGCAGTTCTTC. It yields the protein CASSFRTSGGNEQFF.